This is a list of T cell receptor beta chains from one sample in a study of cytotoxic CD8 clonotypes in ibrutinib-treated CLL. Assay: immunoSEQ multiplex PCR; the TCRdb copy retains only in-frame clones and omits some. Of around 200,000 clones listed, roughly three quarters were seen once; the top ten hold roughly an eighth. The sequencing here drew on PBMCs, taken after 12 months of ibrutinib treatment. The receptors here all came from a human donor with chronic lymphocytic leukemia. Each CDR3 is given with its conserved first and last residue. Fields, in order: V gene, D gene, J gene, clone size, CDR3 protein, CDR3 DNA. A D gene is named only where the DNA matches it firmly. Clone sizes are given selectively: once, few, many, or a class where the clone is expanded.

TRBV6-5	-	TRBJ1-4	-	CASSYSKGGYEKLFF	TGTGCCAGCAGTTACTCGAAGGGGGGATATGAAAAACTGTTTTTT
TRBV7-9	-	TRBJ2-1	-	CASSFPAWALNEQFF	TGTGCCAGCAGCTTTCCAGCCTGGGCCCTCAATGAGCAGTTCTTC
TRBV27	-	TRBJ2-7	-	CASSYSGPYEQYF	TGTGCCAGCAGTTATTCAGGGCCCTACGAGCAGTACTTC
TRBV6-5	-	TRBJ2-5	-	CASSYSTGTQETQYF	TGTGCCAGCAGTTACTCAACCGGGACACAGGAGACCCAGTACTTC
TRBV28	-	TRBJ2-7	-	CASSLVAGWSYEQYF	TGTGCCAGCAGTTTGGTTGCGGGATGGTCCTACGAGCAGTACTTC
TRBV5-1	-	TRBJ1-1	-	CASSLTGRPPDTEAFF	TGCGCCAGCAGCTTAACGGGACGACCTCCCGACACTGAAGCTTTCTTT
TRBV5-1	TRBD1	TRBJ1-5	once	CASSLQPGQGGQPQHF	TGCGCCAGCAGCTTGCAGCCGGGACAGGGCGGACAGCCCCAGCATTTT
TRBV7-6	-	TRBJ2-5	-	CASGRRIQETQYF	TGTGCCAGCGGCAGGAGAATCCAAGAGACCCAGTACTTC
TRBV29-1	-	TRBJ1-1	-	CSVDEFSTEAFF	TGCAGCGTTGACGAGTTTTCTACTGAAGCTTTCTTT
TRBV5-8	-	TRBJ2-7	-	CASSLVGTPYEQYF	TGTGCCAGCAGCTTAGTAGGGACCCCCTACGAGCAGTACTTC
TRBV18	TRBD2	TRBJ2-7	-	CASSPGSGDPYEQYF	TGTGCCAGCTCACCAGGGAGCGGGGACCCCTACGAGCAGTACTTC
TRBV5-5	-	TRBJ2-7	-	CASSLGRNEQYF	TGTGCCAGCAGCTTGGGCAGGAACGAGCAGTACTTC
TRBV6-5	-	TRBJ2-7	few	CASRGRGYEQYF	TGTGCCAGCAGGGGCCGGGGCTACGAGCAGTACTTC
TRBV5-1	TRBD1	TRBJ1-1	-	CASSLTAFRGSAEAFF	TGCGCCAGCAGCTTGACAGCGTTCAGGGGGTCAGCTGAAGCTTTCTTT
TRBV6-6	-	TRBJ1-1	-	CASSPHLNTEAFF	TGTGCCAGCAGCCCCCATCTGAACACTGAAGCTTTCTTT
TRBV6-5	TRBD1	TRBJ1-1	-	CASSYSIGQVNTEAFF	TGTGCCAGCAGTTACTCGATTGGACAGGTGAACACTGAAGCTTTCTTT
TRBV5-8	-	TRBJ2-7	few	CASSQVGSYEQYF	TGTGCCAGCAGCCAGGTTGGCTCCTACGAGCAGTACTTC
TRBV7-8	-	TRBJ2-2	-	CASSPGSLTGELFF	TGTGCCAGCAGTCCCGGGAGTCTCACCGGGGAGCTGTTTTTT
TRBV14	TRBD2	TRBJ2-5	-	CASSRLAGGGETQYF	TGTGCCAGCAGCAGACTAGCGGGAGGTGGAGAGACCCAGTACTTC
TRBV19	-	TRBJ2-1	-	CASSTLRQYNEQFF	TGTGCCAGTAGTACCCTCAGACAGTACAATGAGCAGTTCTTC
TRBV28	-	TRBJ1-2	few	CASKGYGYTF	TGTGCCAGTAAGGGCTATGGCTACACCTTC
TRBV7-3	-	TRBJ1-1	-	CASSRQHGAEAFF	TGTGCCAGCAGTAGACAGCACGGCGCTGAAGCTTTCTTT
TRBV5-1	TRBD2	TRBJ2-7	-	CASSTPGRVGYEQYF	TGCGCCAGCAGCACTCCGGGGAGGGTAGGGTACGAGCAGTACTTC
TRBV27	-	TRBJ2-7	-	CASSSREHEQYF	TGTGCCAGCAGTAGCAGGGAGCACGAGCAGTACTTC
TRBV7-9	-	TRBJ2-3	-	CASSPGVDTQYF	TGTGCCAGCAGCCCAGGGGTAGATACGCAGTATTTT
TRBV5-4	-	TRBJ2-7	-	CASSSGLEQYF	TGTGCCAGCAGCTCGGGGCTCGAGCAGTACTTC
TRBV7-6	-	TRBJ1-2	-	CASSLGPQGLDYGYTF	TGTGCCAGCAGCTTAGGCCCCCAGGGTTTAGACTATGGCTACACCTTC
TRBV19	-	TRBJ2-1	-	CASNPGNEQFF	TGTGCCAGTAACCCCGGGAATGAGCAGTTCTTC
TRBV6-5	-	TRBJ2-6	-	CASRPTFSGANVLTF	TGTGCCAGCAGACCGACCTTCTCTGGGGCCAACGTCCTGACTTTC
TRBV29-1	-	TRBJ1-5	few	CSVKAGNQPQHF	TGCAGCGTAAAGGCGGGGAATCAGCCCCAGCATTTT
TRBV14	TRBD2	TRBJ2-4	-	CASSQDYGRDFGRNIQYF	TGTGCCAGCAGCCAAGATTACGGGAGGGACTTTGGTAGAAACATTCAGTACTTC
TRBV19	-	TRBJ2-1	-	CASSTRNEQFF	TGTGCCAGTAGTACCCGCAATGAGCAGTTCTTC
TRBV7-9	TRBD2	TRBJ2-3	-	CASSRLAGFTDTQYF	TGTGCCAGCAGCAGACTAGCGGGGTTCACAGATACGCAGTATTTT
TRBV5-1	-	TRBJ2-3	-	CASSANTRDTQYF	TGCGCCAGCAGCGCGAACACTAGGGATACGCAGTATTTT
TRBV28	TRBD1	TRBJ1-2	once	CASSLGQGAYGYTF	TGTGCCAGCAGTTTGGGACAGGGGGCCTATGGCTACACCTTC
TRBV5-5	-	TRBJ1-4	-	CASSLAGIEKLFF	TGTGCCAGCAGCTTGGCGGGTATTGAAAAACTGTTTTTT
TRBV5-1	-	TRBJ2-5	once	CASSGRIQQETQYF	TGCGCCAGCAGCGGCAGGATCCAACAAGAGACCCAGTACTTC
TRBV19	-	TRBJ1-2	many	CASSTSLRRAKGYTF	TGTGCCAGTAGTACCTCCTTAAGGAGGGCGAAGGGCTACACCTTC
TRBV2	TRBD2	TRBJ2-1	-	CASSLSGTSANNEQFF	TGTGCCAGCAGTCTATCCGGGACTAGCGCCAACAATGAGCAGTTCTTC
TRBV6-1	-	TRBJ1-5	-	CASSEIGGMGQPQHF	TGTGCCAGCAGTGAAATTGGGGGAATGGGTCAGCCCCAGCATTTT
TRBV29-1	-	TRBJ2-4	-	CSVEGAGINIQYF	TGCAGCGTTGAAGGGGCAGGAATAAACATTCAGTACTTC
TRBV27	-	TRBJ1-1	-	CASRSTWGRRDTEAFF	TGTGCCAGCAGAAGCACCTGGGGACGTCGGGACACTGAAGCTTTCTTT
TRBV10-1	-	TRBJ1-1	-	CASSESGGRNTEAFF	TGCGCCAGCAGTGAGTCAGGGGGTCGGAACACTGAAGCTTTCTTT
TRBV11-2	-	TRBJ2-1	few	CASSLTVGLYNEQFF	TGTGCCAGCAGCCTCACAGTGGGGCTATACAATGAGCAGTTCTTC
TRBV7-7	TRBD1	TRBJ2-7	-	CASSLGQGATYEQYF	TGTGCTAGCAGCTTAGGGCAGGGGGCCACCTACGAGCAGTACTTC
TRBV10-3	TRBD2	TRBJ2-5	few	CAISRTREETQYF	TGTGCCATCAGCCGGACTAGGGAAGAGACCCAGTACTTC
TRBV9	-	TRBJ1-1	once	CASSVAGGPMNTEAFF	TGTGCCAGCAGCGTAGCGGGGGGACCAATGAACACTGAAGCTTTCTTT
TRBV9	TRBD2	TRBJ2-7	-	CASSARTGGFDEQYF	TGTGCCAGCAGCGCCAGAACCGGGGGGTTTGACGAGCAGTACTTC
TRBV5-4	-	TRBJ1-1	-	CASSLGSFEAFF	TGTGCCAGCAGCTTGGGGTCTTTTGAAGCTTTCTTT
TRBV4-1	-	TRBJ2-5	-	CASSLLVQETQYF	TGCGCCAGCAGTCTACTAGTCCAAGAGACCCAGTACTTC
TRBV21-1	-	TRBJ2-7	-	CASSKGPSGRLYF	TGTGCCAGCAGCAAAGGCCCTAGCGGGAGGTTGTACTTC
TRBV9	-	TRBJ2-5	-	CASSVGRLETQYF	TGTGCCAGCAGCGTAGGACGGTTGGAGACCCAGTACTTC
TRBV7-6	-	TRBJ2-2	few	CASSPESRARELFF	TGTGCCAGCAGCCCCGAATCGCGGGCCCGGGAGCTGTTTTTT